This paragraph reports one TCR beta chain. The protocol was immunoSEQ multiplex PCR, while the TCRdb copy is restricted to in-frame clones and leaves out a portion. In the table there are about 240,000 clones, approximately 84% of which are singletons. Germline V gene lookup returns CDR1 SGHNT and CDR2 YYREEE (reference sequence). Trimming pared 4 bases from V and 5 bases from J, leaving 16 bases between. CDR3 size: 14 residues. The participants were between about 18 and 95 years old and came from some 25 US areas. The data were obtained in a study of blood T cell repertoires in COVID-19. Study as a whole: Acute and convalescent COVID-19 specimens originated in the United States, Italy and Spain.

This TCR derives from a woman between 40 and 50 years old with acute COVID-19. Sequences were obtained from PBMCs or T cells enriched from blood (not recorded which). The chain couples TRBV5-4 to TRBJ2-7; D not certain. The CDR3: CASSLRQVVHEQYF. CDR3 sequence (DNA): TGTGCCAGCAGCCTCAGGCAGGTAGTCCACGAGCAGTACTTC.